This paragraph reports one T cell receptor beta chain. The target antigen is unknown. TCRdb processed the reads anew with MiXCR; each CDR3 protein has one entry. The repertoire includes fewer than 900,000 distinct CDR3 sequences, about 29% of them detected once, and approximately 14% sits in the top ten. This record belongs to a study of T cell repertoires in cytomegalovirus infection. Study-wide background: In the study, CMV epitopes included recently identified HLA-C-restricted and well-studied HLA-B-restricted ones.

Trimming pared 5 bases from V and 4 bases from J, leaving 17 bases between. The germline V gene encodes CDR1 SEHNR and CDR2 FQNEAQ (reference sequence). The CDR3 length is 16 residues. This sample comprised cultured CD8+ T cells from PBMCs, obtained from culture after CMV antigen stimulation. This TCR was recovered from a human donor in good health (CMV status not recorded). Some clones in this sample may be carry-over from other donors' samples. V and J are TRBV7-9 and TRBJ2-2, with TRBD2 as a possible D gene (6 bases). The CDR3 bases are TGTGCCAGCAGCCCCGAGGTCGGGGACTTCACCGGGGAGCTGTTTTTT. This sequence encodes CASSPEVGDFTGELFF.